This TCR beta chain was captured by sequencing in a study of cytomegalovirus exposure and HLA in healthy donors. Study results and caveats: The authors enumerated 150 to 200 TCR beta chains as linked to cytomegalovirus.

Produced via immunoSEQ multiplex PCR; TCRdb's table is partial and in-frame only. The sample includes some 330,000 clones, approximately 90% of them seen just once. Concerning this clone: What it recognizes is unknown.

The germline V gene encodes CDR1 SGDLS and CDR2 YYNGEE. The CDR3 totals 13 residues. Losses at the gene ends were 3 bases for V and 6 bases for J; bases not matched to a gene: 6. Sample: PBMCs. This TCR came from a young woman in good health and CMV-seronegative. The J gene is TRBJ2-7, the V gene TRBV9; 7 bases match TRBD1. The CDR3 here is CASSATGAGEQYF. CDR3 bases: TGTGCCAGCAGCGCAACAGGGGCCGGCGAGCAGTACTTC.